This TCR beta chain is drawn from a study of blood T cell repertoires in COVID-19. Study background: From T cells, B-cell-depleted T cells, or PBMCs came the material, which was cDNA or gDNA.

In the authors' workflow: Nucleated cell counts were estimated from reference gene primer amplification. Using immunoSEQ multiplex PCR, the repertoire was profiled, and TCRdb retains in-frame clones only, with some absent. V and J calls and clone size come straight from that table; D and trimming were deduced from the DNA. This table has 100,000 or so clones, about four fifths appearing once. The CDR3 is 16 residues long. With V trimmed by 5 bases and J by 0 bases, 7 bases remained unmatched. Germline values: CDR1 SGHVS, CDR2 FQNEAQ. This TCR derives from a man of 80 years or more with acute or convalescent COVID-19. Sequenced: peripheral blood. The chain links TRBV7-8 to TRBJ2-5; 9 bases match TRBD2. CDR3 bases: TGTGCCAGCAGCAATAGCGGGGGAACATACCAAGAGACCCAGTACTTC. Translating gives CASSNSGGTYQETQYF.